The T cell receptor (beta chain) described here comes from a study of blood T cell repertoires in COVID-19 (dated by TCRdb to the early 2020s). Regarding the study in general: Samples covering the acute and convalescent phases of COVID-19 were provided by collaborators in the United States, Italy and Spain. A de-identified subject ID, COVID-19 status, age in years and sex were almost always included in the sample metadata. Deeply sampled blood TCRbeta repertoires from subjects exposed to, actively infected with, or recovered from COVID-19 were included in the dataset. Samples came from the ongoing ImmuneRACE study (first 160 participants) plus 1,254 subjects from 6 global collaborators. The repertoires were made available in a free public database intended to serve as a resource for research on the immune response to SARS-CoV-2. The material from the prospective study consisted of cDNA or gDNA derived from T cells, B-cell-depleted T cells, or PBMCs. Where available, HLA class I and class II types were obtained from metadata supplied by the sample provider rather than from assay-based typing. The paper as a whole reports these results and caveats: Clinical and demographic metadata were provided uncurated, with the amount varying by source and participant.

TCRbeta CDR3 regions were amplified from genomic DNA by means of the immunoSEQ Assay, a bias-controlled multiplex PCR. As for how the authors treated the data: Nucleated cell counts per sample were estimated from amplification of reference gene primers within the assay. Sequence reads were collapsed and filtered to measure the absolute abundance of every unique TCRbeta CDR3 rearrangement. For each sample, productive Simpson clonality was calculated by taking the square root of Simpson's diversity index across productive rearrangements. TCRdb stores this immuneACCESS table with in-frame sequences only. Part of the clones is absent; in the studies checked, under half of the shortfall reflects unresolved V genes, and no reason is known for the rest. V, J and clone size derive from that table, while D and trimming were established from the DNA sequence. Present in this sample are a few hundred thousand clones, 89% of which were seen just once. The ten top clones hold about 3% of the sample.

At one collaborating source in Seattle, patients were enrolled during active infection and were followed longitudinally through the course of disease. Each collaborating institution followed its own protocols to collect whole blood in K2EDTA tubes. Collaborator samples were shipped for TCRbeta analysis as frozen whole blood, isolated PBMCs, or DNA extracted from either sample type. Deletion took 5 bases off V and 2 bases off J, with a span of 10 bases between the germline ends. Including cysteine and phenylalanine, the CDR3 has 13 amino acids. The CDR3 DNA has 39 bases and is translated from base 1. CDR1 and CDR2 are drawn from the germline V gene (reference sequence): SEHNR, FQNEAQ. Details on this clone: No cognate antigen has been identified for it. Per-base qualities were not stored, and no clone one base away is much larger.

This receptor was obtained from a woman aged 30 to 39 with COVID-19, enrolled during active disease. The chain was built from TRBV7-9 and TRBJ2-7, with a weak D call of TRBD2 (5 bases match). Sample: peripheral blood. The CDR3 is CASSPPGTYEQYF. The DNA sequence is given as TGTGCCAGCAGCCCTCCGGGGACCTACGAGCAGTACTTC.